This is a list of T cell receptor beta chains from one sample in a study of CD8 T cells in Susac syndrome. Each CDR3 protein gets one entry after TCRdb re-called the immunoSEQ multiplex PCR reads with MiXCR. In the table there are 70,000 to 85,000 distinct CDR3 sequences, about 96% of which are singletons. Source material: CD8+ T cells from PBMCs. The receptor set was obtained from a human donor with Susac syndrome. Each CDR3 is given with its conserved first and last residue. The D gene is left open where the match is weak. Not every row has a clone size; where given, it reads once, few, many or a size class.

size	J	D	V	CDR3	DNA
-	TRBJ2-1	TRBD2	TRBV12-5	CASGMTSGRGYEQFF	TGTGCTAGTGGCATGACTAGCGGGAGGGGCTATGAGCAGTTCTTC
-	TRBJ2-1	-	TRBV13	CASTVGNEQFF	TGTGCCAGCACCGTTGGGAATGAGCAGTTCTTC
-	TRBJ2-5	TRBD1	TRBV25-1	CASSSPGTGDQETQYF	TGTGCCAGCAGTTCCCCCGGGACAGGGGACCAAGAGACCCAGTACTTC
few	TRBJ2-1	-	TRBV27	CASSRGNEQFF	TGTGCCAGCAGTCGGGGCAATGAGCAGTTCTTC
-	TRBJ1-2	-	TRBV7-2	CASSSLLVINYGYTF	TGTGCCAGCAGCTCCCTTTTGGTGATTAACTATGGCTACACCTTC
-	TRBJ2-7	-	TRBV27	CASYRGGEQYF	TGTGCCAGCTACAGAGGGGGCGAGCAGTACTTC
-	TRBJ2-3	-	TRBV6-5	CASSYSTGASTDTQYF	TGTGCCAGCAGTTACTCCACTGGAGCTAGCACAGATACGCAGTATTTT
-	TRBJ2-7	TRBD1	TRBV6-5	CASSPYRGLDEQYF	TGTGCCAGCAGTCCCTACAGGGGGCTGGACGAGCAGTACTTC
-	TRBJ2-5	-	TRBV14	CASSHTDSPVLDQYF	TGTGCCAGCAGCCACACGGACAGCCCGGTTCTGGACCAGTACTTC
-	TRBJ2-2	-	TRBV20-1	CSARVPLTDGELFF	TGCAGTGCTAGAGTACCTTTAACAGACGGGGAGCTGTTTTTT
once	TRBJ2-7	TRBD2	TRBV4-2	CASSLRLAESSYEQYF	TGTGCCAGCAGCCTTCGACTAGCGGAGAGCTCCTACGAGCAGTACTTC
once	TRBJ2-3	-	TRBV20-1	CSAIGLGYTDTQYF	TGCAGTGCTATAGGGCTCGGCTACACAGATACGCAGTATTTT
-	TRBJ2-1	-	TRBV20-1	CSASERFNEQFF	TGCAGTGCTAGTGAGCGGTTCAATGAGCAGTTCTTC
-	TRBJ2-2	-	TRBV24-1	CATSDRVRGGELFF	TGTGCCACCAGTGACAGGGTGAGAGGCGGGGAGCTGTTTTTT
-	TRBJ2-7	TRBD2	TRBV28	CASTLPGGRGEGEQYF	TGTGCCAGCACCCTCCCCGGGGGGAGGGGAGAGGGCGAGCAGTACTTC
-	TRBJ2-2	-	TRBV5-6	CASSLGPHTGELFF	TGTGCCAGCAGCCTAGGGCCTCACACCGGGGAGCTGTTTTTT
-	TRBJ2-2	-	TRBV14	CASSAQGPPGELFF	TGTGCCAGCAGCGCCCAGGGACCCCCCGGGGAGCTGTTTTTT
-	TRBJ2-1	-	TRBV20-1	CSAHLKRTGYNEQFF	TGCAGTGCCCACCTAAAACGGACTGGTTACAATGAGCAGTTCTTC
-	TRBJ2-1	TRBD2	TRBV29-1	CSAGREMNEQFF	TGCAGCGCTGGGCGGGAGATGAATGAGCAGTTCTTC
once	TRBJ2-3	-	TRBV12-3/TRBV12-4	CASSPGTVSTDTQYF	TGTGCCAGCAGCCCCGGGACGGTTAGCACAGATACGCAGTATTTT
-	TRBJ1-3	-	TRBV20-1	CSAPQPASGNTIYF	TGCAGTGCTCCACAGCCAGCCTCTGGAAACACCATATATTTT
once	TRBJ2-7	TRBD2	TRBV20-1	CSAKLAGGYEQYF	TGCAGTGCTAAACTAGCGGGAGGCTACGAGCAGTACTTC
-	TRBJ1-1	TRBD1	TRBV13	CASSSVQGPGNTEAFF	TGTGCCAGCAGCTCCGTACAGGGGCCGGGGAACACTGAAGCTTTCTTT
-	TRBJ2-7	-	TRBV29-1	CSVEGGTGPQYEQYF	TGCAGCGTCGAAGGGGGTACTGGACCGCAGTACGAGCAGTACTTC
-	TRBJ1-2	-	TRBV4-3	CASSQEKWTLYGYTF	TGCGCCAGCAGCCAGGAAAAGTGGACTCTCTATGGCTACACCTTC
-	TRBJ2-1	TRBD2	TRBV18	CASSPPLAGYNEQFF	TGTGCCAGCTCACCACCACTAGCGGGTTACAATGAGCAGTTCTTC
-	TRBJ2-5	TRBD2	TRBV5-1	CASRSGAGDLETQYF	TGCGCCAGCAGGTCGGGAGCGGGAGATCTTGAGACCCAGTACTTC
-	TRBJ1-2	-	TRBV12-3/TRBV12-4	CASSLGDGYTF	TGTGCCAGCAGTTTGGGGGATGGCTACACCTTC
-	TRBJ2-3	-	TRBV15	CATSRARLEISTDTQYF	TGTGCCACCAGCCGAGCACGATTGGAGATTAGCACAGATACGCAGTATTTT
-	TRBJ2-1	-	TRBV21-1	CASSLIGDEQFF	TGTGCCAGCAGCCTTATAGGGGATGAGCAGTTCTTC
-	TRBJ2-5	-	TRBV27	CASSSDGGRDPTETQYF	TGTGCCAGCAGTAGCGACGGGGGCAGGGATCCAACTGAGACCCAGTACTTC
once	TRBJ2-7	-	TRBV10-3	CAISEQGTEQYF	TGTGCCATCAGTGAGCAGGGGACCGAGCAGTACTTC
few	TRBJ1-4	-	TRBV2	CASSEGDVSPGRLFF	TGTGCCAGCAGTGAGGGGGACGTCTCTCCGGGGAGACTGTTTTTT
-	TRBJ2-6	TRBD2	TRBV7-8	CASSTTLAGGLSGANVLTF	TGTGCCAGCAGCACTACCCTAGCGGGGGGACTCTCTGGGGCCAACGTCCTGACTTTC
-	TRBJ2-5	-	TRBV2	CASSDIGTHQYF	TGTGCCAGCAGTGACATCGGGACACACCAGTACTTC
-	TRBJ1-2	TRBD1	TRBV14	CASSARDRRFGYTF	TGTGCCAGCAGCGCCCGGGACAGGAGATTCGGCTACACCTTC
-	TRBJ1-4	-	TRBV5-6	CASSFAGTANEKLFF	TGTGCCAGCAGCTTCGCCGGGACGGCTAATGAAAAACTGTTTTTT
-	TRBJ2-1	TRBD2	TRBV12-3/TRBV12-4	CASSLPRLAGGPNEQFF	TGTGCCAGCAGTTTACCCCGATTGGCGGGAGGGCCGAATGAGCAGTTCTTC
-	TRBJ1-5	-	TRBV7-2	CASSLYGSQPQHF	TGTGCCAGCAGCTTGTATGGGAGTCAGCCCCAGCATTTT
-	TRBJ2-1	TRBD2	TRBV30	CAGTGLAEAYNEQFF	TGTGCCGGAACGGGACTAGCCGAGGCTTACAATGAGCAGTTCTTC
-	TRBJ2-1	-	TRBV13	CASSPFLRGSYNEQFF	TGTGCCAGCAGCCCTTTCCTCCGGGGCTCCTACAATGAGCAGTTCTTC
once	TRBJ1-1	TRBD1	TRBV12-3/TRBV12-4	CASSTGGRGAFF	TGTGCCAGCAGTACAGGGGGCCGGGGGGCTTTCTTT
few	TRBJ2-5	-	TRBV27	CASSFQETQYF	TGTGCCAGCAGTTTCCAAGAGACCCAGTACTTC
-	TRBJ2-7	-	TRBV7-9	CASSSPDSGPSYEQYF	TGTGCCAGCAGCTCCCCGGACTCTGGACCCTCCTACGAGCAGTACTTC
-	TRBJ2-1	-	TRBV12-3/TRBV12-4	CAGGPSYNEQFF	TGTGCCGGAGGACCCTCCTACAATGAGCAGTTCTTC
-	TRBJ1-2	-	TRBV28	CASSFGGAYGYTF	TGTGCCAGCAGTTTCGGGGGGGCGTATGGCTACACCTTC
once	TRBJ2-3	-	TRBV11-2	CASSSDPRGGSTDTQYF	TGTGCCAGCAGTTCAGACCCAAGGGGGGGCTCCACAGATACGCAGTATTTT
-	TRBJ2-5	-	TRBV2	CASEIGTEETQYF	TGTGCCAGCGAAATCGGGACTGAAGAGACCCAGTACTTC
-	TRBJ2-1	-	TRBV29-1	CSVPRGNNEQFF	TGCAGCGTTCCCAGAGGGAACAATGAGCAGTTCTTC
-	TRBJ2-7	TRBD1	TRBV6-2/TRBV6-3	CASSFLPGQGSYEQYF	TGTGCCAGCAGTTTCTTACCGGGACAGGGCTCCTACGAGCAGTACTTC
medium-sized	TRBJ2-1	-	TRBV7-2	CASSSPLRWVNEQFF	TGTGCCAGCAGCTCGCCGTTGCGTTGGGTAAATGAGCAGTTCTTC
-	TRBJ1-1	TRBD1	TRBV9	CASSAGGTEAFF	TGTGCCAGCAGCGCAGGGGGCACTGAAGCTTTCTTT
-	TRBJ1-1	-	TRBV13	CASSGSGGSAFF	TGTGCCAGCAGCGGGAGTGGGGGTTCGGCTTTCTTT
-	TRBJ1-5	-	TRBV2	CASSEAAPGVAGQPQHF	TGTGCCAGCAGTGAAGCCGCCCCAGGAGTTGCAGGTCAGCCCCAGCATTTT
-	TRBJ2-7	TRBD1	TRBV29-1	CSAEAGTGSHEQYF	TGCAGCGCAGAAGCCGGGACAGGGTCCCACGAGCAGTACTTC
-	TRBJ2-1	-	TRBV29-1	CSVDQGGTYNEQFF	TGCAGCGTTGATCAGGGAGGAACCTACAATGAGCAGTTCTTC
-	TRBJ2-1	-	TRBV2	CASRSEGDSYNEQFF	TGTGCCAGCAGGTCTGAGGGGGACTCCTACAATGAGCAGTTCTTC
-	TRBJ2-7	TRBD2	TRBV29-1	CSADSGTSGSVYEQYF	TGCAGCGCCGACTCCGGGACTAGCGGGAGTGTTTACGAGCAGTACTTC
-	TRBJ2-1	-	TRBV3-1	CASSPDGSWEQFF	TGTGCCAGCAGCCCGGATGGTAGCTGGGAGCAGTTCTTC